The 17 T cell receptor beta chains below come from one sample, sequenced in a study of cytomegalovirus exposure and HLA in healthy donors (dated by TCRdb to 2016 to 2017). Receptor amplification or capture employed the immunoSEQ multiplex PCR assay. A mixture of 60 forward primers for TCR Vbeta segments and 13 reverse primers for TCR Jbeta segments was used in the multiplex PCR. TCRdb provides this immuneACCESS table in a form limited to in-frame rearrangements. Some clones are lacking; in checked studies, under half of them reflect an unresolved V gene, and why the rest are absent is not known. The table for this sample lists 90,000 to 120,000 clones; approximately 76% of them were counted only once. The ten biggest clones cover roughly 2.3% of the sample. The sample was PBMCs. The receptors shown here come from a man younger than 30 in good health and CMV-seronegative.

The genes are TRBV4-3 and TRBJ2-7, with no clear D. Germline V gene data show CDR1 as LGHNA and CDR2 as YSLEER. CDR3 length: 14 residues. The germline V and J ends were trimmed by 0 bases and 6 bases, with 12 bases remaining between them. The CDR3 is CASSQDLEIAEQYF. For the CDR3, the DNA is TGCGCCAGCAGCCAAGATCTGGAGATCGCCGAGCAGTACTTC.

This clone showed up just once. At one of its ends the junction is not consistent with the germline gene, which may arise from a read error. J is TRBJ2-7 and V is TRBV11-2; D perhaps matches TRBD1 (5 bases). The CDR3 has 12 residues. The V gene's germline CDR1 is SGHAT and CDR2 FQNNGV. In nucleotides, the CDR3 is TGTGCCAGCAGCGTAGACAGCTACGAGCAGTACTTC. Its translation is CASSVDSYEQYF. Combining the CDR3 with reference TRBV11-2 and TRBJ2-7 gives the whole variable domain EAGVAQSPRYKIIEKRQSVAFWCNPISGHATLYWYQQILGQGPKLLIQFQNNGVVDDSQLPKDRFSAERLKGVDSTLKIQPAKLEDSAVYLCASSVDSYEQYFGPGTRLTVT.

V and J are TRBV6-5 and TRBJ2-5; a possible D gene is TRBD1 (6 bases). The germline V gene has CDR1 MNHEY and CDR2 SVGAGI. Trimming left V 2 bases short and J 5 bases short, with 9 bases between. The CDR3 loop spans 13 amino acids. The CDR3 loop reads CASSYLRGETQYF. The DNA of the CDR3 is TGTGCCAGCAGTTACCTAAGGGGGGAGACCCAGTACTTC.

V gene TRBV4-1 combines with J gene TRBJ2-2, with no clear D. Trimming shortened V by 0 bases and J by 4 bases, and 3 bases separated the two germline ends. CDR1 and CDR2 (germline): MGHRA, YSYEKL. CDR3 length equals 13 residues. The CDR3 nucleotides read TGCGCCAGCAGCCAAGACGGCACCGGGGAGCTGTTTTTT. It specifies CASSQDGTGELFF.

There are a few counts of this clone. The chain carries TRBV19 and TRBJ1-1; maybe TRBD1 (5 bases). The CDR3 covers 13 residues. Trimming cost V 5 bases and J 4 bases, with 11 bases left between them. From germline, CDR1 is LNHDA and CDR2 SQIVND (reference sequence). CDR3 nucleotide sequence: TGTGCCAGTAGTGTGGTGGGGGGCACTGAAGCTTTCTTT. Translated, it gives CASSVVGGTEAFF. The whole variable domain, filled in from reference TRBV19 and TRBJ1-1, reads DGGITQSPKYLFRKEGQNVTLSCEQNLNHDAMYWYRQDPGQGLRLIYYSQIVNDFQKGDIAEGYSVSREKKESFPLTVTSAQKNPTAFYLCASSVVGGTEAFFGQGTRLTVV.

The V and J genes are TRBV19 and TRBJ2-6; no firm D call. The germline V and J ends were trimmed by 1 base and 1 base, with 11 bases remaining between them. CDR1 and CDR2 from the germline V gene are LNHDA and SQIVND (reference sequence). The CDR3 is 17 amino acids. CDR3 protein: CASSIVSPASGANVLTF. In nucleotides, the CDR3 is TGTGCCAGTAGTATAGTCTCCCCCGCGTCTGGGGCCAACGTCCTGACTTTC.

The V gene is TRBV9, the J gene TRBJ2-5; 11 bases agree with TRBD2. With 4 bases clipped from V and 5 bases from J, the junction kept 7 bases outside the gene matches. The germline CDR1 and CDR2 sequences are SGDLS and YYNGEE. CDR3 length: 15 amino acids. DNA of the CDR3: TGTGCCAGCAGCACGTTAGCGGGGGGGCGGGAGACCCAGTACTTC. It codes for CASSTLAGGRETQYF.

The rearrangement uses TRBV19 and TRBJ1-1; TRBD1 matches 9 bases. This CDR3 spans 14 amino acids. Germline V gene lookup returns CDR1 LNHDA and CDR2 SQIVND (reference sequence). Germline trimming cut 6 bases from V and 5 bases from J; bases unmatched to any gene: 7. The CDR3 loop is CASSSGQGSTEAFF. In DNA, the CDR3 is TGTGCCAGTAGCTCGGGACAGGGATCGACTGAAGCTTTCTTT.

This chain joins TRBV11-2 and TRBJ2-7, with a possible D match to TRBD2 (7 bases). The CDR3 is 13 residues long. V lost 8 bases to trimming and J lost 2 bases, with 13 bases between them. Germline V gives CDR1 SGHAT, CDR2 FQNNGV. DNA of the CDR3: TGTGCCAGCCAGGAGGGGGGGACCTACGAGCAGTACTTC. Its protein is CASQEGGTYEQYF. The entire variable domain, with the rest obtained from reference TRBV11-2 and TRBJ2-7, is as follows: EAGVAQSPRYKIIEKRQSVAFWCNPISGHATLYWYQQILGQGPKLLIQFQNNGVVDDSQLPKDRFSAERLKGVDSTLKIQPAKLEDSAVYLCASQEGGTYEQYFGPGTRLTVT.

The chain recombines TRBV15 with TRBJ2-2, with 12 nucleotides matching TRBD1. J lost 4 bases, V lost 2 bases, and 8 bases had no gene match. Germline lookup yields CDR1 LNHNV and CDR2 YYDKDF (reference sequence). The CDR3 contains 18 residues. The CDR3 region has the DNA TGTGCCACCAGCAGATCCGGGACAGGGGGCGCGGGCACCGGGGAGCTGTTTTTT. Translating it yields CATSRSGTGGAGTGELFF.

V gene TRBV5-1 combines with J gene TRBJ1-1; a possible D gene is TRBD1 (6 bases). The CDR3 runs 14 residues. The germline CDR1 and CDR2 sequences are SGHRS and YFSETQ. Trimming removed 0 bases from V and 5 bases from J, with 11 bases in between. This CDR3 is CASSLGLGGTEAFF. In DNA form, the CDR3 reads TGCGCCAGCAGCTTGGGCCTAGGGGGAACTGAAGCTTTCTTT.

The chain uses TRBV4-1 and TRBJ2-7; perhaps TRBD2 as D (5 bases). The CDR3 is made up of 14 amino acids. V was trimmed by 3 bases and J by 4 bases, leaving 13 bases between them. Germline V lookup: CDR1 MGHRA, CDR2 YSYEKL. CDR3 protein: CASSHVQGGYEQYF. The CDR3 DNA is TGCGCCAGCAGCCATGTTCAAGGCGGGTACGAGCAGTACTTC.

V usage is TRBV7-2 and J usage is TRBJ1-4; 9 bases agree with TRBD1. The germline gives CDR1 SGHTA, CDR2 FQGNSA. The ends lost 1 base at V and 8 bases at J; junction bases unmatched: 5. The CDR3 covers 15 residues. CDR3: CASSLGGQGGEKLFF. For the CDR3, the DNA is TGTGCCAGCAGCTTAGGGGGACAGGGTGGGGAAAAACTGTTTTTT.

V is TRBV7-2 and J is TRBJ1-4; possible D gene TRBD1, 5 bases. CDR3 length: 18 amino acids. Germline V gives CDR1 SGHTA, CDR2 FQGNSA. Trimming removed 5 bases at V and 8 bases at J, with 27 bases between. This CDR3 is CASSPSGGRPASWEKLFF. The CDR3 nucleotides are TGTGCCAGCAGCCCCAGCGGGGGGAGGCCCGCCAGTTGGGAAAAACTGTTTTTT.

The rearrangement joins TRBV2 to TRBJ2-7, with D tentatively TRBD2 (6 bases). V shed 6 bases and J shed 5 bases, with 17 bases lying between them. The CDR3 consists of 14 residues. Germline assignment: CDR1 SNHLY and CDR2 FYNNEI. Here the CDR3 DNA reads TGTGCCAGCAGCAACAGACGGACGGGAGACGAGCAGTACTTC. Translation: CASSNRRTGDEQYF.

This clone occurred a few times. The DNA of the CDR3 is TGTGCCAGCAGCGGCGACAGAAAGACCTACGAGCAGTACTTC. It yields the protein CASSGDRKTYEQYF. The chain combines TRBV7-9 with TRBJ2-7, with D maybe TRBD1 (5 bases). CDR1 is SEHNR, CDR2 FQNEAQ, per germline (reference sequence). The CDR3 is 14 residues long. The germline V and J ends were trimmed by 5 bases and 2 bases, with 13 bases remaining between them.

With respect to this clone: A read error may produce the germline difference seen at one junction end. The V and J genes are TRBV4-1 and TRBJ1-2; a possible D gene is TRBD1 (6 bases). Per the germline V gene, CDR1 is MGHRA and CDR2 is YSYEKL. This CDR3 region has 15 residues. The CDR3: CASTPRDTYSYGYPF. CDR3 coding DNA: TGCGCCAGCACCCCCCGGGACACTTATAGCTATGGCTACCCCTTC.